These T cell receptor beta chains were read from a single sample in a study of shared clonotypes between healthy human individuals. Measured with immunoSEQ multiplex PCR; TCRdb has only the in-frame clones, and not every one. The sample lists hundreds of thousands of clones; around 96% were seen once. Material for sequencing was naive CD8+ T cells sorted from blood. All receptors derive from a woman in her thirties in good health. CDR3s include the opening cysteine and the closing phenylalanine or tryptophan. The D gene is left open where the match is weak. Rows give clone size only sometimes, using once, few, many, or a class for an expanded clone.

V gene	D gene	clone size	J gene	CDR3 DNA	CDR3 protein
TRBV9	-	-	TRBJ2-1	TGTGCCAGCAGCGTTGGTGGGGGGAGGACCAATGAGCAGTTCTTC	CASSVGGGRTNEQFF
TRBV7-9	-	-	TRBJ1-1	TGTGCCAGCAGCTTGGGACGGACCGAAGCTTTCTTT	CASSLGRTEAFF
TRBV28	-	-	TRBJ2-7	TGTGCCAGCAGTTTGTACACCTCCTACGAGCAGTACTTC	CASSLYTSYEQYF
TRBV6-6	TRBD2	-	TRBJ2-5	TGTGCCAGCAGCCGCCCGGGACTAGCAAAGGAGACCCAGTACTTC	CASSRPGLAKETQYF
TRBV19	-	-	TRBJ1-5	TGTGCCACCGAGGGTGGGGAAGGGGGCAATCAGCCCCAGCATTTT	CATEGGEGGNQPQHF
TRBV10-3	-	-	TRBJ2-7	TGTGCCATCAGTGAGTCGTGGGGTGCCTACGAGCAGTACTTC	CAISESWGAYEQYF
TRBV9	-	-	TRBJ2-5	TGTGCCAGCAGCGTAGAGGGAGAAGAGACCCAGTACTTC	CASSVEGEETQYF
TRBV6-5	TRBD2	-	TRBJ2-7	TGTGCCAGCAGACTCCGTAGCGGGAGGTCCTACGAGCAGTACTTC	CASRLRSGRSYEQYF
TRBV27	-	-	TRBJ2-1	TGTGCCAGCAGTTTAGGTGCCTCCAATGAGCAGTTCTTC	CASSLGASNEQFF
TRBV7-9	-	-	TRBJ1-2	TGTGCCAGCAGCTTAGCGCTGGATGGCTACACCTTC	CASSLALDGYTF
TRBV29-1	-	-	TRBJ2-7	TGCAGCGTTGAAGGGGGCAGAAGCTACGAGCAGTACTTC	CSVEGGRSYEQYF
TRBV29-1	-	-	TRBJ2-1	TGCAGCGTGGATGACTCCTACAATGAGCAGTTCTTC	CSVDDSYNEQFF
TRBV30	-	-	TRBJ1-3	TGTGCCTGGAGTGACCAGAGCTCGGATCTCTCTGGAAACACCATATATTTT	CAWSDQSSDLSGNTIYF
TRBV2	-	-	TRBJ1-1	TGTGCCAGCGTGACAGAGTTGAACACTGAAGCTTTCTTT	CASVTELNTEAFF
TRBV7-6	-	-	TRBJ2-1	TGTGCCAGCAGCTCCCTAGTCACGGGTTACAATGAGCAGTTCTTC	CASSSLVTGYNEQFF
TRBV28	TRBD2	-	TRBJ2-3	TGTGCCAGCAGTTTAAACCCTAGCGGGGCGCCAACTGATACGCAGTATTTT	CASSLNPSGAPTDTQYF
TRBV29-1	-	-	TRBJ2-5	TGCAGCGGGGTGGGCCCCAACCGGGAGACCCAGTACTTC	CSGVGPNRETQYF
TRBV28	-	-	TRBJ2-3	TGTGCCAGCAGTTTATTCACAGGTGGGGCGCAGTATTTT	CASSLFTGGAQYF
TRBV5-6	-	few	TRBJ1-4	TGTGCCAGCAGCTTGGAACAGGGATATGAAAAACTGTTTTTT	CASSLEQGYEKLFF
TRBV9	-	-	TRBJ2-4	TGTGCCAGCAGCGTAGGATATAGGGCTGAAAACATTCAGTACTTC	CASSVGYRAENIQYF
TRBV2	-	-	TRBJ2-3	TGTGCCAGCATCCGGGGAGATACGCAGTATTTT	CASIRGDTQYF
TRBV27	TRBD2	-	TRBJ2-2	TGTGCCAGCAGCTTGCTAGCGGGAGATACCGGGGAGCTGTTTTTT	CASSLLAGDTGELFF
TRBV2	-	-	TRBJ1-5	TGTGCCAGCAGGCAGGGAGATTTGACCTATCAGCCCCAGCATTTT	CASRQGDLTYQPQHF
TRBV14	TRBD2	-	TRBJ2-1	TGTGCCAGCAGCCATCGGGAGGGCCTCTACAATGAGCAGTTCTTC	CASSHREGLYNEQFF
TRBV19	-	-	TRBJ2-7	TGTGCCAGTAGCTGGGACGGCTCCTACGAGCAGTACTTC	CASSWDGSYEQYF
TRBV21-1	-	-	TRBJ2-1	TGTGCCAGCAGCAAAGAAGGGCGCAATGAGCAGTTCTTC	CASSKEGRNEQFF
TRBV7-9	-	-	TRBJ2-1	TGTGCCAGCAGCTTAGTCGACCCCTTCGGGTCTGAGCAGTTCTTC	CASSLVDPFGSEQFF
TRBV5-4	-	once	TRBJ2-7	TGTGCCAGCAGCTTGGGAACTTCCGAGCAGTACTTC	CASSLGTSEQYF
TRBV9	-	-	TRBJ1-5	TGTGCCAGCAGCCTGAGTGGGGGTAACAATCAGCCCCAGCATTTT	CASSLSGGNNQPQHF
TRBV10-3	TRBD2	-	TRBJ2-1	TGTGCCATCAGTGAGTCGAAGACTAGCGGCGATGAGCAGTTCTTC	CAISESKTSGDEQFF
TRBV28	TRBD2	-	TRBJ2-1	TGTGCCAGCAGTTTATGGGCGGGAGCGTCGGGGTACAATGAGCAGTTCTTC	CASSLWAGASGYNEQFF
TRBV6-6	-	-	TRBJ1-1	TGTGCCAGCAGTTACCCCCAACAGGTTGTGAACACTGAAGCTTTCTTT	CASSYPQQVVNTEAFF
TRBV29-1	-	-	TRBJ2-1	TGCAGCGTTGAAGAGTCTTCCTGGAATGAGCAGTTCTTC	CSVEESSWNEQFF
TRBV11-3	TRBD1	once	TRBJ2-1	TGTGCCAGCAGCATAGCGCATGGGACAGGGATGAATGAGCAGTTCTTC	CASSIAHGTGMNEQFF
TRBV29-1	-	-	TRBJ1-2	TGCAGCGTTGAAGACTGGCAGGGTAACTATGGCTACACCTTC	CSVEDWQGNYGYTF
TRBV27	TRBD1	-	TRBJ2-5	TGTGCCAGCGGTAATACAGGGGAAGAGACCCAGTACTTC	CASGNTGEETQYF
TRBV28	-	-	TRBJ1-6	TGTGCCAGCCTGAGTGCGATGAGCTCCTATAATTCACCCCTCCACTTT	CASLSAMSSYNSPLHF
TRBV7-9	-	-	TRBJ1-4	TGTGCCAGCAGCCCTTCGGGGGCAACTAATGAAAAACTGTTTTTT	CASSPSGATNEKLFF
TRBV19	-	-	TRBJ1-5	TGTGCCAGGCCGGGAGACAAGGTGATAAATCAGCCCCAGCATTTT	CARPGDKVINQPQHF
TRBV28	-	-	TRBJ2-7	TGTGCCACCAGACAGACAGGAAGCTCCTACGAGCAGTACTTC	CATRQTGSSYEQYF
TRBV7-8	-	-	TRBJ2-7	TGTGCCAGCAGCTTAAGGTCAGGGGCGATATACGAGCAGTACTTC	CASSLRSGAIYEQYF
TRBV5-4	TRBD1	once	TRBJ2-7	TGTGCCAGCAGCTCGGACAGGGGTTACGAGCAGTACTTC	CASSSDRGYEQYF